These T cell receptor beta chains were read from a single sample in a study of T cells in Graves' hyperthyroidism and ophthalmopathy. Each CDR3 protein gets one entry after TCRdb re-called the multiplex PCR reads with MiXCR. In the table there are approximately 610,000 distinct CDR3 sequences, roughly 14% of which are singletons. The sequenced sample consisted of blood. The origin of the receptors is a middle-aged woman with Graves' ophthalmopathy. CDR3s include the opening cysteine and the closing phenylalanine or tryptophan. A D gene is named only where the DNA matches it firmly. The size field is filled for only some rows; it gives once, few, many or a size class.

>TRBJ1-2|NA|16|NA|TRBV7-8
CASSLGPISQGYGYTF
TGTGCCAGCAGCTTAGGACCGATTAGTCAGGGCTATGGCTACACCTTC
>TRBJ2-5|NA|15|many|TRBV20-1
CSASGSGVYQETQYF
TGCAGTGCTAGTGGTAGCGGAGTGTACCAAGAGACCCAGTACTTC
>TRBJ1-2|NA|16|many|TRBV30
CAWTLPGRRPNYGYTF
TGTGCCTGGACCCTCCCGGGCCGACGGCCGAATTATGGCTACACCTTC
>TRBJ2-7|TRBD1|13|NA|TRBV5-1
CASQGDASYEQYF
TGCGCCAGCCAGGGGGACGCCTCCTACGAGCAGTACTTC
>TRBJ2-7|TRBD2|15|many|TRBV2
CASSESGGSAYEQYF
TGTGCCAGCAGTGAGTCGGGAGGATCAGCCTACGAGCAGTACTTC
>TRBJ2-7|NA|17|NA|TRBV7-8
CASSLARTGRWAYEQYF
TGTGCCAGCAGCTTAGCGCGGACGGGGAGGTGGGCCTACGAGCAGTACTTC
>TRBJ1-1|NA|15|NA|TRBV30
CAWSPMPEGNTEAFF
TGTGCCTGGAGCCCAATGCCAGAGGGGAACACTGAAGCTTTCTTT
>TRBJ2-1|NA|13|many|TRBV10-2
CASGPAVYNEQFF
TGCGCCAGCGGGCCAGCGGTATACAATGAGCAGTTCTTC
>TRBJ2-2|TRBD2|15|many|TRBV11-3
CASSPSGRGSGELFF
TGTGCCAGCAGCCCTAGCGGGAGAGGGTCCGGGGAGCTGTTTTTT
>TRBJ2-2|NA|17|many|TRBV19
CASSIDLEGGVTGELFF
TGTGCCAGTAGTATAGATCTCGAGGGTGGTGTAACCGGGGAGCTGTTTTTT
>TRBJ1-1|NA|14|NA|TRBV12-3/TRBV12-4
CASSPGFGGAEAFF
TGTGCCAGCAGCCCAGGATTTGGGGGCGCTGAAGCTTTCTTT
>TRBJ1-1|NA|14|few|TRBV19
CASSLGRGDTEAFF
TGTGCCAGTAGCCTCGGCAGGGGTGACACTGAAGCTTTCTTT
>TRBJ2-7|TRBD2|15|many|TRBV13
CASGIAGEPLYEQYF
TGTGCCAGCGGCATAGCGGGGGAGCCCCTCTACGAGCAGTACTTC
>TRBJ2-7|TRBD1|15|many|TRBV12-3/TRBV12-4
CASTFGTGSMGEQYF
TGTGCCAGCACCTTCGGGACAGGGAGTATGGGCGAGCAGTACTTC
>TRBJ1-1|TRBD1|18|once|TRBV28
CASSNNYFDRGLGTEAFF
TGTGCCAGCAGCAACAATTACTTTGACAGGGGGCTTGGCACTGAAGCTTTCTTT
>TRBJ1-1|NA|15|many|TRBV12-3/TRBV12-4
CASSPQGPTGTEAFF
TGTGCCAGCAGTCCCCAAGGGCCTACGGGCACTGAAGCTTTCTTT
>TRBJ2-2|TRBD2|15|many|TRBV6-1
CASSTTSGSAGELFF
TGTGCCAGCAGTACGACTAGCGGGAGTGCCGGGGAGCTGTTTTTT
>TRBJ2-2|NA|14|many|TRBV6-5
CASSPGLVTGELFF
TGTGCCAGCAGTCCAGGACTGGTCACCGGGGAGCTGTTTTTT
>TRBJ2-6|NA|19|few|TRBV6-4
CASSLDWGREPTGANVLTF
TGTGCCAGCAGCCTAGACTGGGGCCGGGAACCCACCGGGGCCAACGTCCTGACTTTC
>TRBJ2-5|TRBD1|14|NA|TRBV6-1
CASSGETGQETQYF
TGTGCCAGCAGTGGGGAGACAGGGCAAGAGACCCAGTACTTC
>TRBJ2-5|NA|15|NA|TRBV27
CASSFSPGAGETQYF
TGTGCCAGCAGTTTCTCCCCAGGTGCGGGAGAGACCCAGTACTTC
>TRBJ2-5|NA|14|many|TRBV29-1
CSVELRGVEETQYF
TGCAGCGTTGAGCTGCGGGGAGTGGAAGAGACCCAGTACTTC
>TRBJ1-5|NA|15|many|TRBV27
CASKLETESNQPQHF
TGTGCCAGCAAGTTGGAGACGGAAAGCAATCAGCCCCAGCATTTT
>TRBJ2-5|TRBD2|19|NA|TRBV28
CASSSQGERAGGRSETQYF
TGTGCCAGCAGTTCGCAGGGGGAAAGAGCGGGAGGGCGGTCAGAGACCCAGTACTTC
>TRBJ2-7|NA|14|many|TRBV7-8
CASSPWDNSYEQYF
TGTGCCAGCAGCCCATGGGACAACTCCTACGAGCAGTACTTC
>TRBJ2-7|TRBD2|15|many|TRBV20-1
CSARDVREGDYEQYF
TGCAGTGCTAGAGATGTGAGGGAGGGTGACTACGAGCAGTACTTC
>TRBJ2-7|NA|12|many|TRBV6-2/TRBV6-3
CASTARGREQYF
TGTGCCAGCACCGCCCGGGGACGCGAGCAGTACTTC
>TRBJ2-5|TRBD2|18|NA|TRBV28
CASSLGTSGRIRRETQYF
TGTGCCAGCAGTTTGGGGACTAGCGGGAGGATACGGCGAGAGACCCAGTACTTC
>TRBJ2-3|NA|13|many|TRBV6-1
CASSSVATDTQYF
TGTGCCAGCAGCTCTGTGGCTACAGATACGCAGTATTTT
>TRBJ1-6|NA|13|once|TRBV7-9
CASSEGNNSPLHF
TGTGCCAGCAGCGAAGGAAATAATTCACCCCTCCACTTT
>TRBJ1-2|NA|14|many|TRBV5-1
CASSLAPGDYGYTF
TGCGCCAGCAGCTTGGCGCCCGGGGACTATGGCTACACCTTC
>TRBJ1-2|NA|13|few|TRBV29-1
CSVPERSNYGYTF
TGCAGCGTACCCGAGCGGTCTAACTATGGCTACACCTTC
>TRBJ1-1|TRBD1|14|few|TRBV5-1
CASRVDRSPEGAFF
TGCGCCAGCAGGGTGGACAGGTCCCCAGAGGGAGCTTTCTTT
>TRBJ1-5|NA|14|many|TRBV10-3
CASQRVLSNQPQHF
TGTGCCAGCCAGCGGGTCCTTAGCAATCAGCCCCAGCATTTT
>TRBJ1-1|NA|16|NA|TRBV18
CASSPLGGSMNTEAFF
TGTGCCAGCTCACCACTCGGGGGTAGTATGAACACTGAAGCTTTCTTT
>TRBJ2-7|NA|15|many|TRBV20-1
CSARVGSRSSYEQYF
TGCAGTGCTAGAGTAGGGTCAAGGAGCTCCTACGAGCAGTACTTC
>TRBJ2-7|TRBD1|14|NA|TRBV20-1
CSASSLDRGGIRYF
TGCAGTGCTAGCTCCCTCGACAGGGGCGGAATACGGTACTTC
>TRBJ1-6|NA|15|few|TRBV11-2
CASKPDGGPRSPLHF
TGTGCCAGCAAGCCCGATGGGGGGCCGAGATCACCCCTCCACTTT
>TRBJ2-7|NA|16|NA|TRBV4-1
CASSQDPAEGYMKQYF
TGCGCCAGCAGCCAAGATCCAGCGGAGGGCTACATGAAGCAGTACTTC
>TRBJ2-7|NA|15|NA|TRBV28
CASSFGGTISYEQYF
TGTGCCAGCAGTTTTGGGGGGACGATCTCCTACGAGCAGTACTTC